This T cell receptor (beta chain) appears in the sequencing data of a study of B cell selection in AIRE deficiency. Whole-study findings and limits: About 30.6% of healthy-shared Treg TCRbeta sequences appeared in patient Tconv cells. Shorter CDR3s marked shared Treg sequences, biased toward few non-templated insertions. Of some 3,700 shared Treg TCRbeta sequences, around 31% were healthy-donor-only and about 9.1% patient-only.

The regulatory T cell sort gate was CD4+CD25hiCD127low/negative. The CDR3 sequence is 15 residues long. With 1 base removed from V and 5 bases from J, the gap between germline ends came to 12 bases. Germline values: CDR1 SGHNT, CDR2 YYREEE (reference sequence). In the case of this clone: Its antigen remains unknown. Other DNA sequences in the same sample also yield this CDR3.

The method was immunoSEQ multiplex PCR; TCRdb's version includes in-frame clones alone and lacks a portion of them. The sample has 20,000 to 25,000 clones, over 90% seen once. The TCR originated in a human donor with AIRE deficiency. The J gene is TRBJ2-2, the V gene TRBV5-4; weak D call: TRBD2 (5 bases). The sample taken for sequencing was Tregs sorted from PBMCs. The CDR3 bases are TGTGCCAGCAGCTTGTCTGGGAGAAGTACCGGGGAGCTGTTTTTT. This sequence encodes CASSLSGRSTGELFF.